Sequencing of this T cell receptor beta chain was carried out in a study of memory CD4+ T cells and cytomegalovirus serostatus. Study observations and caveats: CD4+ memory repertoires contained about two fifths of the 164 reported CMV TCRbeta sequences. CMV serostatus prediction reached median AUC approximately 0.95, or 0.91 with US-trained model.

The sort gate was single viable CD3+CD4+CD8-CD45RO+ cells for memory CD4+ T cells. As originally analysed: Out-of-frame sequences were removed, leaving 2,204,828 distinct TCRbeta sequences. Profiled with immunoSEQ multiplex PCR; TCRdb holds only in-frame clones, not every one. D and trimming were read from the DNA, whereas the V and J calls and clone size are those reported in that table. There are about 26,000 clones in the sample; approximately 72% occur only once, and around 0.63% lies in the top ten. The CDR3 sequence is 15 residues long. V lost 1 base and J 0 bases, leaving 9 bases between the germline ends. Germline V gene sequence: CDR1 SGHRS, CDR2 YFSETQ. In the case of this clone: Antigen unknown.

Sequenced: memory CD4+ T cells from blood. This clonotype was sampled from an adult in good health and CMV-seronegative. The chain employs TRBV5-1 and TRBJ2-3, with D uncertain. The CDR3 bases are TGCGCCAGCAGCTTGAGTGCAGATAGCACAGATACGCAGTATTTT. Its protein product is CASSLSADSTDTQYF.